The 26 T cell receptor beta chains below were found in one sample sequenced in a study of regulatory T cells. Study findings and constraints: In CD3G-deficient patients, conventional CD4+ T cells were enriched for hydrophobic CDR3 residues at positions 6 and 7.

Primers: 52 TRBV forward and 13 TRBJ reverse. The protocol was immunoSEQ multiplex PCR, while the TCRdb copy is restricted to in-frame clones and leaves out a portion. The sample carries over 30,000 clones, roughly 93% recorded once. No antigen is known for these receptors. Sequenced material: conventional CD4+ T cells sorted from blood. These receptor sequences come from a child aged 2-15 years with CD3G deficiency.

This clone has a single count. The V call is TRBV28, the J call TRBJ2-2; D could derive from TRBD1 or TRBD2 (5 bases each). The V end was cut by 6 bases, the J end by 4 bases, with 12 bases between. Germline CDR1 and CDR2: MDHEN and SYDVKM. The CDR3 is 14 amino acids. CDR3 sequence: CASSRDRSTGELFF. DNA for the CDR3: TGTGCCAGCAGCAGGGACCGAAGCACCGGGGAGCTGTTTTTT.

The CDR3: CASSPGTSGHEQFF. The CDR3 nucleotides read TGCGCCAGCAGCCCGGGGACTAGCGGGCATGAGCAGTTCTTC. The chain has TRBV5-1 and TRBJ2-1; 12 nucleotides agree with TRBD2. The V gene's germline CDR1 is SGHRS and CDR2 YFSETQ. This CDR3 has 14 residues. V lost 4 bases to trimming and J lost 8 bases; unmatched junction nucleotides: 4.

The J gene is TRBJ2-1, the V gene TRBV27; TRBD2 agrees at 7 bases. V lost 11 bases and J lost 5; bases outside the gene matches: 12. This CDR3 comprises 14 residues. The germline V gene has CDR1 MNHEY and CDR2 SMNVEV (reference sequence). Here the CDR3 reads CASSMTSRHNEQFF. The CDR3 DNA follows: TGTGCCTCCTCGATGACTAGCCGCCACAATGAGCAGTTCTTC.

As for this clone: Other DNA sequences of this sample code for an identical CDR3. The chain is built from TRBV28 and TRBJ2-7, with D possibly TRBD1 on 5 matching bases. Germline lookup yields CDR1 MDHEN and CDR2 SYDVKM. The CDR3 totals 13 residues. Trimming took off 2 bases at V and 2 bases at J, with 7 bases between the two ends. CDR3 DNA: TGTGCCAGCAGTTTAGCAGGGACCTACGAGCAGTACTTC. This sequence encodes CASSLAGTYEQYF.

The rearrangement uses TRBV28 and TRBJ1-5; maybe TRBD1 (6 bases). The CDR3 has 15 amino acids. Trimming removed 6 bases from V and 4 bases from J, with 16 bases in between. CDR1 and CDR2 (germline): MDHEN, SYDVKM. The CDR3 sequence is CASSSIRGVNQPQHF. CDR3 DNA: TGTGCCAGCAGCTCCATAAGGGGGGTGAATCAGCCCCAGCATTTT.

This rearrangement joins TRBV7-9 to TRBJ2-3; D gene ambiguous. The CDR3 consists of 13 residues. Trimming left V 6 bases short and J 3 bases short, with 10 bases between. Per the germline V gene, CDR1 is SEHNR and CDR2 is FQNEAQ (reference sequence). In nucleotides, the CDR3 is TGTGCCAGCAGGGGCCTCAGAACAGATACGCAGTATTTT. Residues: CASRGLRTDTQYF.

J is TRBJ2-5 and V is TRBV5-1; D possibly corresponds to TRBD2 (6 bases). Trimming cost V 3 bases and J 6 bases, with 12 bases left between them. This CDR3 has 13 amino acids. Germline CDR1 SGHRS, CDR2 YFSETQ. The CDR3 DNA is TGCGCCAGCAGCTCGGTGGGGGGAAAGACCCAGTACTTC. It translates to CASSSVGGKTQYF. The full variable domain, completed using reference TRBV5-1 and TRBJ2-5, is KAGVTQTPRYLIKTRGQQVTLSCSPISGHRSVSWYQQTPGQGLQFLFEYFSETQRNKGNFPGRFSGRQFSNSRSEMNVSTLELGDSALYLCASSSVGGKTQYFGPGTRLLVL.

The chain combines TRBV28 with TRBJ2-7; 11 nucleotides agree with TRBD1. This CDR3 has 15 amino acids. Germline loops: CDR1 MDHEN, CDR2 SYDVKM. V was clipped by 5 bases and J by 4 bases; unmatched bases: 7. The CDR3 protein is CASSTSGTGGYEQYF. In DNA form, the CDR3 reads TGTGCCAGCAGTACGTCCGGGACAGGGGGGTACGAGCAGTACTTC.

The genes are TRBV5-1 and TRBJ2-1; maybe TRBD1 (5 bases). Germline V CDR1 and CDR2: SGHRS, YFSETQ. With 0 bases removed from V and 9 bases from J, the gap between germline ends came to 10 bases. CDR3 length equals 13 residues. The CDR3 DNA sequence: TGCGCCAGCAGCTTGGAGGGGCACTCTGAGCAGTTCTTC. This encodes CASSLEGHSEQFF.

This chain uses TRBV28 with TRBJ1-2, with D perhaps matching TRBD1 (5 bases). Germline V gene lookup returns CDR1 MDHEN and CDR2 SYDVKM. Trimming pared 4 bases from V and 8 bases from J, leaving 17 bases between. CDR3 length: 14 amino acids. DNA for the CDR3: TGTGCCAGCAGTTCCGTGGACAATGCTATAGGCTACACCTTC. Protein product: CASSSVDNAIGYTF.

The CDR3 DNA follows: TGTGCCAGCAGTTTATATGGCGGGGGGAACACCGGGGAGCTGTTTTTT. It is translated as CASSLYGGGNTGELFF. V is TRBV27 and J is TRBJ2-2; 7 bases are a match to TRBD2. J was trimmed by 1 base and V by 1 base; bases with no gene match: 3. This CDR3 comprises 16 residues. The germline V gene encodes CDR1 MNHEY and CDR2 SMNVEV (reference sequence).

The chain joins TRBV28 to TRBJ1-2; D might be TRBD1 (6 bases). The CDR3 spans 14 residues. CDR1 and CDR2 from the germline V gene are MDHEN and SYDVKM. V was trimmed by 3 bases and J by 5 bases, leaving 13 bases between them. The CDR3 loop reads CASSFNRAFYGYTF. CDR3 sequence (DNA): TGTGCCAGCAGTTTTAACAGGGCCTTTTATGGCTACACCTTC.

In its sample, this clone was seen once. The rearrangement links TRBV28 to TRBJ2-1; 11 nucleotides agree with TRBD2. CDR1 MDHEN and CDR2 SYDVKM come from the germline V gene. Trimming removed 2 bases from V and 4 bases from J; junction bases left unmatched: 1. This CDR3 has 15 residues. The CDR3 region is CASSLGTSGYNEQFF. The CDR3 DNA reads TGTGCCAGCAGTTTAGGGACTAGCGGATACAATGAGCAGTTCTTC.

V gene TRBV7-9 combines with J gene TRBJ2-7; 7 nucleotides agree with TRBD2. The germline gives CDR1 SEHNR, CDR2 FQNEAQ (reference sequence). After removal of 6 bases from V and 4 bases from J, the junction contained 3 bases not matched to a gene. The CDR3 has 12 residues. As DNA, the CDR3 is TGTGCCAGCAGTAATAGCGGGTACGAGCAGTACTTC. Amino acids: CASSNSGYEQYF.

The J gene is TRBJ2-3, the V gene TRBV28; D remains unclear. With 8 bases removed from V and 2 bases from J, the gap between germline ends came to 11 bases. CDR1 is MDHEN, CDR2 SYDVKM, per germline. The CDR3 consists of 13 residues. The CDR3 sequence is CASRRSSTDTQYF. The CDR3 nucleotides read TGTGCCAGCCGCCGGTCCTCCACAGATACGCAGTATTTT.

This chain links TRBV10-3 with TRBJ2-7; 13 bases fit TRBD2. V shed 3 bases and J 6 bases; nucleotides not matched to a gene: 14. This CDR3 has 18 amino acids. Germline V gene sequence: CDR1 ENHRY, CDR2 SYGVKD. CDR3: CAISESLAGGPRRGEQYF. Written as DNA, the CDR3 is TGTGCCATCAGTGAATCACTAGCGGGAGGGCCTCGCCGGGGCGAGCAGTACTTC.

CDR3 residues: CASSLGQGISEAFF. CDR3 bases: TGCGCCAGCAGCTTGGGACAGGGGATATCTGAAGCTTTCTTT. The chain uses TRBV5-1 and TRBJ1-1; TRBD1 aligns across 8 bases. This CDR3 contains 14 residues. Germline V lookup: CDR1 SGHRS, CDR2 YFSETQ. Trimming took 0 bases from V and 6 from J; bases not matched to a gene: 4.

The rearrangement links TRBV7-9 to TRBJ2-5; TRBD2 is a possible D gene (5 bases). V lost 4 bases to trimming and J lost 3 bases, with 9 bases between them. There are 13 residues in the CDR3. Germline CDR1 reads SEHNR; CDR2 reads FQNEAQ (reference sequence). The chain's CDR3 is CASSSLGEETQYF. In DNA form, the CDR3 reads TGTGCCAGCAGCTCCCTCGGGGAAGAGACCCAGTACTTC.

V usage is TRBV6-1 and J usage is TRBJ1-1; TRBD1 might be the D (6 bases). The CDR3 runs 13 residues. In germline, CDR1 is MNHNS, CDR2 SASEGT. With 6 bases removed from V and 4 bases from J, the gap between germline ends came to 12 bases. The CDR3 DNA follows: TGTGCCAGCAGCGCAGGGGTGTCCACTGAAGCTTTCTTT. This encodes CASSAGVSTEAFF.

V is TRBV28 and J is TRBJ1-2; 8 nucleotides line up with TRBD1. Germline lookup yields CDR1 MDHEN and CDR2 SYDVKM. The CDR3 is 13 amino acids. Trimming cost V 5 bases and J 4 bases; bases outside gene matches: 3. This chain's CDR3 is CASSRQGIYGYTF. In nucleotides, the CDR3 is TGTGCCAGCAGTCGACAGGGGATCTATGGCTACACCTTC.

The CDR3 DNA reads TGTGCCAGCAGTTCACTAGCGGGAGTCAACAATGAGCAGTTCTTC. Translated, it gives CASSSLAGVNNEQFF. The chain is built from TRBV28 and TRBJ2-1; the match to TRBD2 covers 11 bases. CDR3 length equals 15 residues. Trimming took 4 bases from V and 5 from J; bases not matched to a gene: 4. Germline V lookup: CDR1 MDHEN, CDR2 SYDVKM.

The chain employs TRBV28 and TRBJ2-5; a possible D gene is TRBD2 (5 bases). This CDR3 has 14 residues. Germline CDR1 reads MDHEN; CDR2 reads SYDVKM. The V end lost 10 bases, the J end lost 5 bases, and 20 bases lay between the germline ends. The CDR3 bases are TGTGCCACCTCGCGGATCGAACGAGGGGAGACCCAGTACTTC. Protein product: CATSRIERGETQYF.

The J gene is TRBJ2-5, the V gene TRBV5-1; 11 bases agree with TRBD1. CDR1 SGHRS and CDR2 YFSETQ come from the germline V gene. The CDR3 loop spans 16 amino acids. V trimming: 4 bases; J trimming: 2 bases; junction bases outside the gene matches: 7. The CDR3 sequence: CASSLGQGARQETQYF. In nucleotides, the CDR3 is TGCGCCAGCAGCCTAGGACAGGGGGCGAGGCAAGAGACCCAGTACTTC.

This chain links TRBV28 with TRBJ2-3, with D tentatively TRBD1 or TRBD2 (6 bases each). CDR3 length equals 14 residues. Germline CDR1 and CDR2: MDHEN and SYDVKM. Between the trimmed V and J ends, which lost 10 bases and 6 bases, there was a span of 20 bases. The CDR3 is CATLPGGPKDTQYF. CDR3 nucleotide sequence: TGTGCCACCCTCCCCGGGGGCCCGAAGGATACGCAGTATTTT.

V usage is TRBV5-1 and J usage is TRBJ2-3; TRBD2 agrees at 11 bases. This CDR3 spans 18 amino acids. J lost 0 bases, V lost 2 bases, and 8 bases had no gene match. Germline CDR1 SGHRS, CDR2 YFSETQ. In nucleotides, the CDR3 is TGCGCCAGCAGCTTAGGGACTAGCGGACCTACTAGCACAGATACGCAGTATTTT. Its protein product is CASSLGTSGPTSTDTQYF.

CDR3: CASSLRLLAGVSDTQYF. Here the CDR3 DNA reads TGTGCCAGCAGTTTAAGGCTGCTAGCGGGAGTCTCAGATACGCAGTATTTT. This chain uses TRBV28 with TRBJ2-3; 10 positions agree with TRBD2. CDR3 length: 17 residues. V lost 2 bases and J lost 4; bases outside the gene matches: 9. Germline V CDR1 and CDR2: MDHEN, SYDVKM.